This T cell receptor beta chain was retrieved from a study of regulatory T cells in long-lasting Graves disease. Overall study results and limits: TCR diversity was lower in persistent Graves' patients (versus newly diagnosed ones).

Germline CDR1 and CDR2: SQVTM and ANQGSEA. The V segment lost 3 bases and the J segment 5 bases; nucleotides outside the gene matches: 9. This CDR3 contains 16 residues. Regarding time point: newly diagnosed GD, antithyroid drugs for less than 3 months. After RNA was extracted from PBMCs, the TCR library was made from it. Relying on iRepertoire HTBI primers and Arm-PCR of CDR3 regions, the team built TCR beta libraries. TCRdb fed the multiplex PCR reads into MiXCR, producing one record per CDR3 protein. This repertoire shows over 350,000 distinct CDR3 sequences, roughly 15% found once; its top ten account for under 9%. Remarks on this clonotype: Its antigen is not identified.

The same sample was also used in a study of T cells in Graves' hyperthyroidism and ophthalmopathy.

The TCR sequence derives from a woman between 40 and 55 years old with Graves disease. This specimen was peripheral blood mononuclear cells (PBMCs), taken at new diagnosis, from a patient treated with antithyroid drugs. The V gene is TRBV29-1, the J gene TRBJ2-1, with 11 positions matching TRBD2. The CDR3 nucleotides read TGCAGCGTTGAGAATCTAGCGGGAGGACCCGACAATGAGCAGTTCTTC. It yields the protein CSVENLAGGPDNEQFF.